This TCR beta chain was identified during a study of blood T cell repertoires in COVID-19. As originally analysed: From reference gene primer amplification, estimates of nucleated cell counts were derived. Clones were read by immunoSEQ multiplex PCR, and TCRdb kept only the in-frame ones, dropping some. The DNA gave D and trimming, while V, J and clone size come from that table. The table records roughly 40,000 clones, approximately 89% of them present only once. Germline CDR1 LNHNV, CDR2 YYDKDF (reference sequence). Trimming pared 1 base from V and 5 bases from J, leaving 8 bases between. This CDR3 comprises 13 residues.

The V call is TRBV15, the J call TRBJ1-1, with unresolved D. Sample: peripheral blood. This receptor was obtained from an older woman with acute or convalescent COVID-19. DNA for the CDR3: TGTGCCACCAGCAGAGGAGGGCGGACTGAAGCTTTCTTT. This encodes CATSRGGRTEAFF.